These T cell receptor beta chains were read from a single sample in a study of control samples from healthy donors and cancer patients. The method was immunoSEQ multiplex PCR; TCRdb's version includes in-frame clones alone and lacks a portion of them. The sample records 93,000 or so clones, 75% to 90% being singletons. The sample was PBMCs. The receptors shown here come from a man aged 55-75 years with lung cancer. Each CDR3 is given with its conserved first and last residue. Fields, in order: V gene, J gene, CDR3 protein.

>TRBV5-4|TRBJ2-3
CASSLAGETKDTQYF
>TRBV7-8|TRBJ2-1
CASSSRGGGAYDYNEQFF
>TRBV15|TRBJ1-1
CATSSTDRRNTEAFF
>TRBV7-9|TRBJ2-7
CASSRGGSGSEQYF
>TRBV7-6|TRBJ2-2
CASSLQGAGGELFF
>TRBV9|TRBJ1-1
CASSLGQGNTEAFF
>TRBV5-1|TRBJ1-1
CASSGRQGLNTEAFF
>TRBV6-6|TRBJ1-5
CASSYLNQPQHF
>TRBV10-2|TRBJ2-1
CASSDGFPDYNEQFF
>TRBV13|TRBJ2-5
CASSLGTGGAQYF
>TRBV24-1|TRBJ2-3
CATSDPDSTDTQYF
>TRBV7-2|TRBJ2-3
CASSLNTGALGTQYF
>TRBV7-3|TRBJ1-2
CASSSTGLSYGYTF
>TRBV5-6|TRBJ1-3
CASSSPLHTGGSGNTIYF
>TRBV6-6|TRBJ2-2
CASSYRQGKTGELFF
>TRBV29-1|TRBJ1-5
CSVADGNQPQHF
>TRBV24-1|TRBJ2-3
CATSDPQGTDTQYF